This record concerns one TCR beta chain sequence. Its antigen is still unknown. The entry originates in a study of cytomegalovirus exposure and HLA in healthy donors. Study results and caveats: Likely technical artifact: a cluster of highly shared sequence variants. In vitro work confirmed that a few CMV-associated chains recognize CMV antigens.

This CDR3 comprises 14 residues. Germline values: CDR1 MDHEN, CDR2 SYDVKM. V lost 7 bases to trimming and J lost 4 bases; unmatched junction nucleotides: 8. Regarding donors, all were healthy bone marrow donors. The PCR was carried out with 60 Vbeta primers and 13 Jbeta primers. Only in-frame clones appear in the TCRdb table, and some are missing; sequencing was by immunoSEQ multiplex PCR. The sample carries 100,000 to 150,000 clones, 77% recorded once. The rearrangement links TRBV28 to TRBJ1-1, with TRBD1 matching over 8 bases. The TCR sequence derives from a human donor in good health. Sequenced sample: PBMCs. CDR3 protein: CASTRPGGGTEAFF. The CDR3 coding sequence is TGTGCCAGCACCCGGCCAGGGGGCGGCACTGAAGCTTTCTTT.